This section outlines one T cell receptor beta chain sequence together with its context. Germline V gene data show CDR1 as SQVTM and CDR2 as ANQGSEA. The CDR3 has 10 amino acids. V was shortened by 5 bases and J by 9 bases, with 8 bases between the two germline ends. Hyperthyroidism was new, under 2 months, in patients aged 18 to 65. This specimen comes from a study of Graves' ophthalmopathy and Graves' hyperthyroidism. The study amplified TCR beta CDR3 regions using RNA transcripts. The library came from an HTBI-primed first-round RT-PCR and a second-round multiplex PCR. TCRdb reanalysed the multiplex PCR reads using MiXCR and keeps one entry per CDR3 protein. The sample holds about 1.2 million distinct CDR3 sequences, around a third seen once.

The sample was peripheral blood or thyroid tissue (not recorded which). This TCR came from an adult man with Graves' hyperthyroidism. The V gene is TRBV29-1, the J gene TRBJ1-5; D gene unclear. Written as DNA, the CDR3 is TGCAGCGTTTGGGTTCCGCCCCAGCATTTT. Encoded protein: CSVWVPPQHF.